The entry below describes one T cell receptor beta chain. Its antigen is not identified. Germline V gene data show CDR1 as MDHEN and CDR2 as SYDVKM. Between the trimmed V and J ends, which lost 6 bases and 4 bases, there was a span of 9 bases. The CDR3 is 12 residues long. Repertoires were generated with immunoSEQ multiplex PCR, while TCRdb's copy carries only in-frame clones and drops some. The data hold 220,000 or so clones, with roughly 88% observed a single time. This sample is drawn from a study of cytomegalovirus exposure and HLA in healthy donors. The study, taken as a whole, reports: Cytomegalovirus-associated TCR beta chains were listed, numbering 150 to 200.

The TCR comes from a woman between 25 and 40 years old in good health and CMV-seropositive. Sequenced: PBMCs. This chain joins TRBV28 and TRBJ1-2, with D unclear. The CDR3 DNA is TGTGCCAGCAGGACGGCAGCCTATGGCTACACCTTC. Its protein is CASRTAAYGYTF.